What follows are 19 T cell receptor beta chains derived from one specimen sequenced in a study of sequential checkpoint blockade in melanoma. Treatment reported: randomized to nivolumab then ipilimumab (arm A) or the reverse (arm B). Produced via immunoSEQ multiplex PCR; TCRdb's table is partial and in-frame only. This sample has about 9,600 clones, with 20% to 30% found just once. The sequencing here drew on tumor tissue (inferred from file names), taken from a patient given nivolumab and ipilimumab in sequence. The receptors come from a human donor with melanoma.

This clone has a handful of counts. The rearrangement uses TRBV18 and TRBJ2-1; TRBD2 matches 12 bases. The V gene end was trimmed by 8 bases and the J gene end by 5 bases; junction bases not matched to a gene: 13. The germline CDR1 and CDR2 sequences are KGHSH and LQKENI. The CDR3 runs to 17 residues. DNA of the CDR3: TGTGCCAGCGGCAAAATGACTAGCGGGAGTTTCGACAATGAGCAGTTCTTC. It is translated as CASGKMTSGSFDNEQFF.

This clone was found a few times. The chain links TRBV6-8 to TRBJ2-5; the D call may be TRBD1 or TRBD2 (5 bases each). Germline V CDR1 and CDR2: MNHGY, SAAAGT. The CDR3 runs 15 residues. V was pared by 8 bases and J by 4 bases, with 20 bases between. The CDR3 DNA follows: TGTGCCAGCGAACACCCAGCGAGTGGGGGAGAGACCCAGTACTTC. Amino acid sequence: CASEHPASGGETQYF.

The rearrangement links TRBV29-1 to TRBJ2-7; a weak D match, TRBD2 (5 bases). CDR3 length: 12 residues. Germline V gene data show CDR1 as SQVTM and CDR2 as ANQGSEA. The V end lost 4 bases, the J end lost 2 bases, and 9 bases lay between the germline ends. The DNA for the CDR3 is TGCAGCGTTGCCAGCGGTGCCTACGAGCAGTACTTC. Translating gives CSVASGAYEQYF.

This clone was observed a few times. The read ends 1 residue before the CDR3 terminus; that terminus is restored from the germline J gene. The chain uses TRBV10-3 and TRBJ2-1; a weak D match, TRBD2 (7 bases). This CDR3 is built from 15 residues. Per the germline V gene, CDR1 is ENHRY and CDR2 is SYGVKD. Between the trimmed V and J ends, which lost 2 bases and 1 base, there was a span of 9 bases. CDR3 DNA (partial): TGTGCCATCAGTGAGCGGGGGGCTTCCTACAATGAGCAGTTC. As protein: CAISERGASYNEQF. The entire CDR3 reads CAISERGASYNEQFF.

The chain carries TRBV28 and TRBJ2-3; 11 nucleotides agree with TRBD2. V dropped 4 bases and J dropped 6; count of bases not matched to a gene: 9. The CDR3 is made up of 16 amino acids. From germline, CDR1 is MDHEN and CDR2 SYDVKM. The CDR3 region has the DNA TGTGCCAGCAGTTCCGCCGGGACTAGCGGCCTTGATACGCAGTATTTT. It translates to CASSSAGTSGLDTQYF.

This clone was observed a handful of times. V and J are TRBV9 and TRBJ2-1; D call uncertain. Deletions cut 0 bases from V and 5 bases from J, with 6 bases between. Germline V lookup: CDR1 SGDLS, CDR2 YYNGEE. CDR3 length: 13 amino acids. The CDR3 loop reads CASSVDRHNEQFF. In nucleotides, the CDR3 is TGTGCCAGCAGCGTAGACCGTCACAATGAGCAGTTCTTC.

This clone has a handful of counts. The chain joins TRBV11-3 to TRBJ2-3; 9 bases match TRBD1. Germline V gene sequence: CDR1 SGHNT, CDR2 YENEEA. The CDR3 has 16 residues. Unmatched junction bases numbered 12, after V lost 4 bases and J lost 7 bases. This CDR3 reads CASSWDRDRVGYTQYF. The CDR3 DNA follows: TGTGCCAGCAGCTGGGACCGGGACAGGGTAGGATATACGCAGTATTTT. The variable domain in full, with the rest retrieved from reference TRBV11-3 and TRBJ2-3, is EAGVVQSPRYKIIEKKQPVAFWCNPISGHNTLYWYLQNLGQGPELLIRYENEEAVDDSQLPKDRFSAERLKGVDSTLKIQPAELGDSAVYLCASSWDRDRVGYTQYFGPGTRLTVL.

V usage is TRBV28 and J usage is TRBJ2-7; tentative D call: TRBD2 (6 bases). Germline V lookup: CDR1 MDHEN, CDR2 SYDVKM. This CDR3 is 15 amino acids long. V was cut by 6 bases and J by 0 bases, with 15 bases left in between. The CDR3 spells CASSPGLALSYEQYF. The CDR3 DNA sequence: TGTGCCAGCAGCCCGGGGCTAGCGCTCTCCTACGAGCAGTACTTC.

The J gene is TRBJ2-1, the V gene TRBV29-1; 16 bases align to TRBD2. This CDR3 spans 17 amino acids. Germline loops: CDR1 SQVTM, CDR2 ANQGSEA. V lost 8 bases and J lost 0; bases outside the gene matches: 7. For the CDR3, the DNA is TGCAGCTATCTCGGGACTAGCGGGGGGGGCTCCTACAATGAGCAGTTCTTC. Translated: CSYLGTSGGGSYNEQFF.

By frequency in the sample, this clone is medium-sized (0.01 to 0.1%). The chain recombines TRBV11-3 with TRBJ2-7; 8 nucleotides match TRBD1. This CDR3 has 14 amino acids. The V segment lost 4 bases and the J segment 7 bases; nucleotides outside the gene matches: 9. Germline CDR1 reads SGHNT; CDR2 reads YENEEA. In nucleotides, the CDR3 is TGTGCCAGCAGCTCGCAGGGGGCCAGTTTTGAGCAGTACTTC. This gives the protein CASSSQGASFEQYF.

The chain joins TRBV5-1 to TRBJ2-1; TRBD2 aligns across 11 bases. Germline CDR1 is SGHRS and CDR2 is YFSETQ. The CDR3 spans 16 residues. The trim removed 4 bases at V and 5 bases at J, leaving 8 bases unmatched. The CDR3 loop is CASSKEGLAVNNEQFF. Here the CDR3 DNA reads TGCGCCAGCAGCAAGGAGGGACTAGCGGTTAACAATGAGCAGTTCTTC.

The rearrangement uses TRBV10-2 and TRBJ1-5; TRBD1 aligns across 7 bases. Germline values: CDR1 WSHSY, CDR2 SAAADI. The CDR3 contains 14 residues. V gave up 6 bases and J gave up 5 bases; unmatched junction bases: 7. The CDR3 nucleotides are TGCGCCAGCAGGGAGGGACAGACCTATCAGCCCCAGCATTTT. Protein product: CASREGQTYQPQHF.

Only a few counts were recorded for this clone. The CDR3 DNA sequence: TGTGCCTGGAGTGTACAAGAGGGAGCCGGGGAGACCCAGTACTTC. Its translation: CAWSVQEGAGETQYF. The rearrangement links TRBV30 to TRBJ2-5, with D possibly being TRBD2 (5 bases). Germline values: CDR1 GTSNPN, CDR2 SVGIG (reference sequence). With 0 bases removed from V and 5 bases from J, the gap between germline ends came to 16 bases. This CDR3 comprises 15 residues.

This clone was seen more than once but under ten times. The CDR3 loop reads CASSPTGALYYGYTF. CDR3 DNA sequence: TGTGCCAGCAGTCCGACAGGGGCCCTTTACTATGGCTACACCTTC. The chain uses TRBV6-8 and TRBJ1-2; TRBD1 matches 8 bases. Per the germline V gene, CDR1 is MNHGY and CDR2 is SAAAGT. The junction had 8 bases not matched to a gene; V was cut back by 5 bases and J by 3 bases. This CDR3 comprises 15 residues.

The genes are TRBV29-1 and TRBJ2-7; possibly TRBD1 for D (6 bases). This CDR3 spans 16 amino acids. V lost 5 bases to trimming and J lost 3 bases, with 23 bases between them. Germline CDR1 and CDR2: SQVTM and ANQGSEA. In DNA form, the CDR3 reads TGCAGCGTTTTCGTAACAGGGAAGGACCTCTTCTACGAGCAGTACTTC. Encoded protein: CSVFVTGKDLFYEQYF.

The chain combines TRBV15 with TRBJ2-6; D not certain. CDR1 and CDR2 from the germline V gene are LNHNV and YYDKDF (reference sequence). The germline V and J ends were trimmed by 4 bases and 2 bases, with 6 bases remaining between them. The CDR3 covers 14 residues. The CDR3 nucleotides are TGTGCCACCAGCATCGGCGCTGGGGCCAACGTCCTGACTTTC. It specifies CATSIGAGANVLTF.

This clone has just a few counts. The V call is TRBV28, the J call TRBJ1-1; D ambiguous. Between the trimmed V and J ends, which lost 7 bases and 5 bases, there was a span of 11 bases. Germline assignment: CDR1 MDHEN and CDR2 SYDVKM. This CDR3 is built from 12 residues. CDR3 sequence (DNA): TGTGCCAGCACCACCCTGGGGACTGAAGCTTTCTTT. As protein: CASTTLGTEAFF. Full variable domain (remainder filled in from reference TRBV28 and TRBJ1-1): DVKVTQSSRYLVKRTGEKVFLECVQDMDHENMFWYRQDPGLGLRLIYFSYDVKMKEKGDIPEGYSVSREKKERFSLILESASTNQTSMYLCASTTLGTEAFFGQGTRLTVV.

This clone came up many times. The V gene is TRBV9, the J gene TRBJ1-2; 7 nucleotides line up with TRBD1. The length of the CDR3 is 13 residues. V shed 3 bases, J shed 8 bases, and the junction held 7 bases outside the gene matches. CDR1 and CDR2 from the germline V gene are SGDLS and YYNGEE. The CDR3 loop is CASSAGQSGGYTF. The CDR3 DNA reads as TGTGCCAGCAGCGCGGGACAGTCTGGAGGCTACACCTTC.

This clone was counted a few times. The chain combines TRBV6-8 with TRBJ1-4; D gene uncertain. The CDR3 runs 14 residues. V lost 5 bases, J lost 8 bases, and 15 bases lay in between. CDR1 is MNHGY and CDR2 is SAAAGT in the germline V gene. DNA for the CDR3: TGTGCCAGCAGTGCGAGACCTCAGTTAGAAAAACTGTTTTTT. Its translation is CASSARPQLEKLFF.